The 9 T cell receptor beta chains below all came from one sample that was sequenced in a study of molecular identifiers for immune sequencing clone quantification. Each CDR3 protein gets one entry after TCRdb re-called the PCR reads with MiXCR. The sample shows about 320,000 distinct CDR3 sequences, about 21% of them seen only once. What was sequenced was naive CD8+ T cells from blood, with Jurkat cell RNA spiked in. This sample's subset: FACS-sorted CD8+CD4-CCR7+CD45RA+ naive T cells. All receptors derive from a human donor in good health. Some libraries in this study had Jurkat cell RNA spiked in.

The J gene is TRBJ2-5, the V gene TRBV3-1; 8 bases are shared with TRBD1. Trimming cost V 10 bases and J 2 bases; bases outside gene matches: 6. Germline CDR1 and CDR2: LGHDT and YNNKEL (reference sequence). There are 13 residues in the CDR3. The CDR3 region is CATLTGDQETQYF. CDR3 bases: TGTGCCACCCTGACAGGGGATCAAGAGACCCAGTACTTC.

In its sample, this clonotype was seen many times. The V gene is TRBV12-3 or TRBV12-4, the J gene TRBJ1-1; D not resolved. V lost 3 bases and J 8 bases, leaving 13 bases between the germline ends. CDR3 length: 13 amino acids. CDR3 sequence reads: CASSFPGKPEAFF. CDR3 DNA sequence: TGTGCCAGCAGTTTCCCCGGGAAGCCGGAAGCTTTCTTT.

As concerns this clonotype: A much larger clone lies a single base off, so this may be a read error. The CDR3 region has the DNA TGTGTCAGCAGCTTAGTGGGGGTTGCGGGGAACACTGAAGCTTTCTTT. Residues: CVSSLVGVAGNTEAFF. This rearrangement joins TRBV13 to TRBJ1-1; weak D call: TRBD1 (5 bases). The germline CDR1 and CDR2 sequences are PRHDT and FYEKMQ (reference sequence). The CDR3 has 16 amino acids. Together with reference TRBV13 and TRBJ1-1, the CDR3 gives the full variable domain: AAGVIQSPRHLIKEKRETATLKCYPIPRHDTVYWYQQGPGQDPQFLISFYEKMQSDKGSIPDRFSAQQFSDYHSELNMSSLELGDSALYFCVSSLVGVAGNTEAFFGQGTRLTVV.

The table lists this clonotype with a few counts. The V and J genes are TRBV2 and TRBJ2-3; D might be TRBD1 (5 bases). Germline V lookup: CDR1 SNHLY, CDR2 FYNNEI. The V end lost 7 bases, the J end lost 0 bases, and 11 bases lay between the germline ends. This CDR3 has 14 amino acids. In DNA form, the CDR3 reads TGTGCCAGCAACAGACAGACTAGCACAGATACGCAGTATTTT. This sequence encodes CASNRQTSTDTQYF.

This clonotype has just a few counts. The chain joins TRBV19 to TRBJ1-5; TRBD1 is a possible D gene (5 bases). The CDR3 spans 14 residues. Trimming took 3 bases from V and 1 from J, leaving 7 bases between them. CDR1 is LNHDA, CDR2 SQIVND, per germline (reference sequence). Written as DNA, the CDR3 is TGTGCCAGTAGTATGGGGCAGAGCAATCAGCCCCAGCATTTT. Translated, it gives CASSMGQSNQPQHF.

The chain combines TRBV15 with TRBJ2-3; D possibly corresponds to TRBD2 (6 bases). V gave up 4 bases and J gave up 2 bases, with 10 bases separating them. The CDR3 consists of 14 residues. Per germline, CDR1 LNHNV and CDR2 YYDKDF (reference sequence). The CDR3 DNA is TGTGCCACCAGCAATAGCGGACACACAGATACGCAGTATTTT. Translated: CATSNSGHTDTQYF.

This clonotype has only a few counts. The chain links TRBV27 to TRBJ2-2; tentatively, D is TRBD2 (7 bases). This CDR3 has 15 residues. Trimming took 6 bases from V and 5 from J, leaving 16 bases between them. Germline V gene sequence: CDR1 MNHEY, CDR2 SMNVEV (reference sequence). CDR3 loop: CASRPWEGGTGELFF. CDR3 nucleotide sequence: TGTGCCAGCAGACCCTGGGAGGGGGGGACCGGGGAGCTGTTTTTT.

There are many counts of this clonotype. The chain joins TRBV6-5 to TRBJ2-3; a weak D match, TRBD2 (6 bases). Germline V gene lookup returns CDR1 MNHEY and CDR2 SVGAGI. Trimming cost V 3 bases and J 4 bases, with 20 bases left between them. This CDR3 has 17 amino acids. The CDR3 region has the DNA TGTGCCAGCAGTTATGCGCTGGGCGGGATGAGCCCAGATACGCAGTATTTT. Translated, it gives CASSYALGGMSPDTQYF.

With regard to this clonotype: A single base separates this from a much larger clone, so it may be a read error. The chain joins TRBV7-2 to TRBJ1-5; D is perhaps TRBD1 (5 bases). Germline V gene data show CDR1 as SGHTA and CDR2 as FQGNSA. This CDR3 has 15 amino acids. V was cut by 6 bases and J by 0 bases, with 12 bases left in between. CDR3 sequence (DNA): TGTGCCAGCAGTCAGGGAGGCCATAGCAATCAGCCCCAGCATTTT. Amino acids: CASSQGGHSNQPQHF.